This T cell receptor beta chain was profiled in a study of blood T cell repertoires in COVID-19. The wider study: COVID-19 samples, acute and convalescent, were from the United States, Italy and Spain. In each case, the material was cDNA or gDNA derived from T cells, B-cell-depleted T cells, or PBMCs.

Assay used: immunoSEQ multiplex PCR; TCRdb lists only in-frame clones, some missing. In the table there are fewer than 250,000 clones, approximately 88% of which are singletons. Per germline, CDR1 MNHEY and CDR2 SVGAGI. The CDR3 consists of 13 residues. V lost 11 bases to trimming and J lost 0 bases, with 13 bases between them. This sequence was found in a man aged 60 to 69 who had recovered from COVID-19. Sequenced input: peripheral blood. The genes are TRBV6-5 and TRBJ1-1, with a tentative D call TRBD1 (6 bases). CDR3 protein: CAGHRDLNTEAFF. The CDR3 bases are TGTGCCGGACACAGGGATCTGAACACTGAAGCTTTCTTT.